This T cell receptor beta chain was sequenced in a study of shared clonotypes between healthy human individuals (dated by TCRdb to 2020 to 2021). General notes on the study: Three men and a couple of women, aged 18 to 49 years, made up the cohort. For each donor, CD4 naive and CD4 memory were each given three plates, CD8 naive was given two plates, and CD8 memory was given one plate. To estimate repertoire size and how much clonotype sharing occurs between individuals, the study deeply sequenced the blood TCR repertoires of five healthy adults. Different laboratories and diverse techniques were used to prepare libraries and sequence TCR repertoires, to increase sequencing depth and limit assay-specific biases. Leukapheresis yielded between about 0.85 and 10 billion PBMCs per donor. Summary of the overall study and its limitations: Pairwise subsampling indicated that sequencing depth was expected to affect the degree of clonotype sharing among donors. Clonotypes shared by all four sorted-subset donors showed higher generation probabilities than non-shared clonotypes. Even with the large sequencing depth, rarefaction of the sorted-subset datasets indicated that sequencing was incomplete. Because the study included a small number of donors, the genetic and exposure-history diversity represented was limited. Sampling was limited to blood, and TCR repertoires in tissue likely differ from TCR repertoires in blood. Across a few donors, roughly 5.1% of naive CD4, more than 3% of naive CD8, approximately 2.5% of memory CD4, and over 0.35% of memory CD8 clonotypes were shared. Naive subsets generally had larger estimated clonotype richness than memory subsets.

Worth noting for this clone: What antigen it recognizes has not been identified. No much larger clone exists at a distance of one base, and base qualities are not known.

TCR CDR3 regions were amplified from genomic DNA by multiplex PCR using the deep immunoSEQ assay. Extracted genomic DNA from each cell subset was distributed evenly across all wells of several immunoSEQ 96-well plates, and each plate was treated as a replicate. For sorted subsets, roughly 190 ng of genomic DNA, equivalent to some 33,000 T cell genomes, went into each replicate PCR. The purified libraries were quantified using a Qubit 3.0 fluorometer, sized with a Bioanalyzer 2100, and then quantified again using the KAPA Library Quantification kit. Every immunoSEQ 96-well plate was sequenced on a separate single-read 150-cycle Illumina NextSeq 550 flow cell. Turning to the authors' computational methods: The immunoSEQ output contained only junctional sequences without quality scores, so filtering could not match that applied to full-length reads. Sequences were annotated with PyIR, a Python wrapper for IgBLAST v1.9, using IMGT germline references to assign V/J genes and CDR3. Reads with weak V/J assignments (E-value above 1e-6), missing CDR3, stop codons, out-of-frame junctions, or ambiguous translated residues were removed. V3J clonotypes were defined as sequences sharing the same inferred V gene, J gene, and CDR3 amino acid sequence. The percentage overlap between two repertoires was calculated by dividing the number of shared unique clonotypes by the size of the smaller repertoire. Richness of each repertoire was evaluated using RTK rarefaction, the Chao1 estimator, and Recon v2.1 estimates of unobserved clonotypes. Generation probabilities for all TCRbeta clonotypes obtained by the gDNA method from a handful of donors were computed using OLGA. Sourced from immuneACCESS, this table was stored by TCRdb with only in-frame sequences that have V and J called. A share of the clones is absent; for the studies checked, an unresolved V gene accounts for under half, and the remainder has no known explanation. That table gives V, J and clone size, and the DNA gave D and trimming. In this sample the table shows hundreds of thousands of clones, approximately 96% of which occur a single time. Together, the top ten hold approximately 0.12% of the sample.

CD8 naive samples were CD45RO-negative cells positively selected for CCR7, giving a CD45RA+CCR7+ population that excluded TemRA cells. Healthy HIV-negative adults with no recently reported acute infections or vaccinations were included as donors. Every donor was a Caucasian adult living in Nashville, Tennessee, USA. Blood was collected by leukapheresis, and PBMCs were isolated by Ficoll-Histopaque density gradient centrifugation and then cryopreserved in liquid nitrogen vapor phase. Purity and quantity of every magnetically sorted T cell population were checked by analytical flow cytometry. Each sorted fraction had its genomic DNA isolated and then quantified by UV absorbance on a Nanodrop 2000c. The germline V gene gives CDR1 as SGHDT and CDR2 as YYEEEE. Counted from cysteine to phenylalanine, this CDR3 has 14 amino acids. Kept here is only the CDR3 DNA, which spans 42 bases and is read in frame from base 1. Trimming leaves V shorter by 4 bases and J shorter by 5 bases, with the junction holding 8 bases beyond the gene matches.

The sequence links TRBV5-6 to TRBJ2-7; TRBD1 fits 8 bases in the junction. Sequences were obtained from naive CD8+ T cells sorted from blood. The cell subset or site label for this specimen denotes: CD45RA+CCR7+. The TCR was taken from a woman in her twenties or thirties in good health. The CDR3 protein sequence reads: CASSTGQGADEQYF. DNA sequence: TGTGCCAGCAGCACCGGACAGGGAGCCGACGAGCAGTACTTC.